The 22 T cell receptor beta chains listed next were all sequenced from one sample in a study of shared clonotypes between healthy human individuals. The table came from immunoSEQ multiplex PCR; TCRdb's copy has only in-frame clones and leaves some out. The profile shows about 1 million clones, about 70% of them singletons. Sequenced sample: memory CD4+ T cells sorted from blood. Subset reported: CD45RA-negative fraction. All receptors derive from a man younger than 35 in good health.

The CDR3 DNA reads TGTGCCAGCAGCTTATCCCCGGGGGGGGCTGATTATGAGCAGTTCTTC. This gives the protein CASSLSPGGADYEQFF. The chain links TRBV7-6 to TRBJ2-1; 8 bases line up with TRBD2. Germline loops: CDR1 SGHVS, CDR2 FNYEAQ. The CDR3 is made up of 16 amino acids. The trim removed 2 bases at V and 8 bases at J, leaving 11 bases unmatched.

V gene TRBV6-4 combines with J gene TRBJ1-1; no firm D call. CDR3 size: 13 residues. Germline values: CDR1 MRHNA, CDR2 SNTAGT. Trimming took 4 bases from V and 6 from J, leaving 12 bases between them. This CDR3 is CASSVTEGAEAFF. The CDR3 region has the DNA TGTGCCAGCAGTGTTACCGAGGGAGCTGAAGCTTTCTTT.

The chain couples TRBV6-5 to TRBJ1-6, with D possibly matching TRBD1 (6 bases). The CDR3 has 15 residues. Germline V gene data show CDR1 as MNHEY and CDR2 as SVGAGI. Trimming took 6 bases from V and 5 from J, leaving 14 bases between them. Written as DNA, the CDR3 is TGTGCCAGCAGCCGGACAGTCCCCGATAATTCACCCCTCCACTTT. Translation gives CASSRTVPDNSPLHF.

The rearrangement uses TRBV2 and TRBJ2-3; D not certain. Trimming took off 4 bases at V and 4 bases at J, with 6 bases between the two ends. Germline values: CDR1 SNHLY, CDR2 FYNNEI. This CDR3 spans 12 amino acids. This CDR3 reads CASSVSADTQYF. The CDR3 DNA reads TGTGCCAGCAGTGTTTCGGCAGATACGCAGTATTTT. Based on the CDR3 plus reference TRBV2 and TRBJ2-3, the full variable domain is EPEVTQTPSHQVTQMGQEVILRCVPISNHLYFYWYRQILGQKVEFLVSFYNNEISEKSEIFDDQFSVERPDGSNFTLKIRSTKLEDSAMYFCASSVSADTQYFGPGTRLTVL.

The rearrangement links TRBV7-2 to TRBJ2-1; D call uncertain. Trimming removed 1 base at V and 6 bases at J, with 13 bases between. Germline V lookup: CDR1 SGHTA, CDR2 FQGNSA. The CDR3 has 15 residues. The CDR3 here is CASSLEAPAINEQFF. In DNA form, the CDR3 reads TGTGCCAGCAGCTTAGAAGCCCCCGCGATCAATGAGCAGTTCTTC.

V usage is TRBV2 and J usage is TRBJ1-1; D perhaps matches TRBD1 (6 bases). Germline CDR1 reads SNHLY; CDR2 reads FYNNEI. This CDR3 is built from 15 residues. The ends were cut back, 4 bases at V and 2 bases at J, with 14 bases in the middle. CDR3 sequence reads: CASSATGTPNTEAFF. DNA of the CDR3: TGTGCCAGCAGTGCTACCGGGACACCTAACACTGAAGCTTTCTTT.

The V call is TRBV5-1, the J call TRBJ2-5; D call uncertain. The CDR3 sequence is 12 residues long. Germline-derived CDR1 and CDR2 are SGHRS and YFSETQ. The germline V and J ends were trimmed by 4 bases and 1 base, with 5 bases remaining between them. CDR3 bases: TGCGCCAGCAGCCCGACCCAAGAGACCCAGTACTTC. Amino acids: CASSPTQETQYF.

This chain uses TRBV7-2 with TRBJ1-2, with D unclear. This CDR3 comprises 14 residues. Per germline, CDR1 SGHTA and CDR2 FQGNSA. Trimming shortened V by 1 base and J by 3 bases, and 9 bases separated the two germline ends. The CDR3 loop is CASSLVGSDYGYTF. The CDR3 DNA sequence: TGTGCCAGCAGCTTAGTCGGGTCAGACTATGGCTACACCTTC.

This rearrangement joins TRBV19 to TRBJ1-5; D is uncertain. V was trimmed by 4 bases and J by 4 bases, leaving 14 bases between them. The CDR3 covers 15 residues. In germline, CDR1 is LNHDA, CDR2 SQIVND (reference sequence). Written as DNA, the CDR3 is TGTGCCAGTAGTAACCGGCAAGGCAAAAATCAGCCCCAGCATTTT. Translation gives CASSNRQGKNQPQHF.

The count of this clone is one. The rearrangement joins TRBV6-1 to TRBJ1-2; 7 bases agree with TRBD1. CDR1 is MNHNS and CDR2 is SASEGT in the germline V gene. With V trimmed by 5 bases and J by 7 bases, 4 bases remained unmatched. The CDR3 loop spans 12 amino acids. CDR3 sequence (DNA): TGTGCCAGCAGTTCCCAGGGGGGTGGCTACACCTTC. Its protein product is CASSSQGGGYTF.

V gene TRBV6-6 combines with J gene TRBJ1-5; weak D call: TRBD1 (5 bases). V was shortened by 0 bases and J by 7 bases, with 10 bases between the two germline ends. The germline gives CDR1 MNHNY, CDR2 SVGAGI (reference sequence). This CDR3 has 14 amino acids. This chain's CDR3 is CASSYSGGAQPQHF. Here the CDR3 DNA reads TGTGCCAGCAGTTACTCTGGAGGGGCGCAGCCCCAGCATTTT.

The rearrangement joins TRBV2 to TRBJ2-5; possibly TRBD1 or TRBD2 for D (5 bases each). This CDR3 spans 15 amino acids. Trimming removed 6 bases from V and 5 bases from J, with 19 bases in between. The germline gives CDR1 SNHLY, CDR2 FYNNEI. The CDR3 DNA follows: TGTGCCAGCAGCCCCGCCCGAGGGGTTGGGGAGACCCAGTACTTC. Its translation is CASSPARGVGETQYF.

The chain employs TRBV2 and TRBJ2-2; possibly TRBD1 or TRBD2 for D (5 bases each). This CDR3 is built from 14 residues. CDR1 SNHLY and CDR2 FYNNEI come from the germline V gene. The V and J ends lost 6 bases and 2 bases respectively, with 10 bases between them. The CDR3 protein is CASRGVANTGELFF. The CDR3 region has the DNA TGTGCCAGCAGGGGGGTCGCTAACACCGGGGAGCTGTTTTTT. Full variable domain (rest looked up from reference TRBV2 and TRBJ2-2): EPEVTQTPSHQVTQMGQEVILRCVPISNHLYFYWYRQILGQKVEFLVSFYNNEISEKSEIFDDQFSVERPDGSNFTLKIRSTKLEDSAMYFCASRGVANTGELFFGEGSRLTVL.

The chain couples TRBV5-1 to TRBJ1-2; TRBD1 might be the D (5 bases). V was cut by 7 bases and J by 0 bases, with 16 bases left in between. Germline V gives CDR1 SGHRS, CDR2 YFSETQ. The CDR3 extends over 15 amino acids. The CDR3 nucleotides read TGCGCCAGCCGGGTGGGGCTCTCTCCTAACTATGGCTACACCTTC. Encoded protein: CASRVGLSPNYGYTF.

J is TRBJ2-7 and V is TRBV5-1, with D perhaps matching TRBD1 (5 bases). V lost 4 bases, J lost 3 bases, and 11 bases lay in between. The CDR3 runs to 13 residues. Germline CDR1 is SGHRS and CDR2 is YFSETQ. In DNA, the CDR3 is TGCGCCAGCAGCATCCAGGGCAACTACGAGCAGTACTTC. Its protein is CASSIQGNYEQYF.

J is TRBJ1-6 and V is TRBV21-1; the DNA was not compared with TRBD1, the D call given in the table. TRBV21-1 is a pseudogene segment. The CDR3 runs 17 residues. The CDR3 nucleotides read TGTGCCAGCAGCAAATACAGGGGGAGCTCCTATAATTCACCCCTCCACTTT. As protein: CASSKYRGSSYNSPLHF.

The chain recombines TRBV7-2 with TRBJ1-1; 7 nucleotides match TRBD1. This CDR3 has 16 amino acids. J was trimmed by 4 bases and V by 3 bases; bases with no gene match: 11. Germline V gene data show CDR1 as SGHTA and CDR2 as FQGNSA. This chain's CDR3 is CASSFRDRVYRTEAFF. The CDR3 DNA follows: TGTGCCAGCAGCTTCCGAGACAGGGTTTATCGCACTGAAGCTTTCTTT.

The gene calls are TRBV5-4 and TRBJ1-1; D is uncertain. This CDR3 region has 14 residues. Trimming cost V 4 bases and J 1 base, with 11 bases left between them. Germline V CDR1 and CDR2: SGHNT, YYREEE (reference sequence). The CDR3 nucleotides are TGTGCCAGCAGCCTAGAAACCCGGAACACTGAAGCTTTCTTT. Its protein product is CASSLETRNTEAFF.

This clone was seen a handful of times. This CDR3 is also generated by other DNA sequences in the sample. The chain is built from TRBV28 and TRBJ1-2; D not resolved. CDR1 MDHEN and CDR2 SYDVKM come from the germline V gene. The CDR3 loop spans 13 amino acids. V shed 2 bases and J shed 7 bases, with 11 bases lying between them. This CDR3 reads CASSLRSGSGYTF. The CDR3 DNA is TGTGCCAGCAGTTTAAGGTCAGGAAGTGGCTACACCTTC.

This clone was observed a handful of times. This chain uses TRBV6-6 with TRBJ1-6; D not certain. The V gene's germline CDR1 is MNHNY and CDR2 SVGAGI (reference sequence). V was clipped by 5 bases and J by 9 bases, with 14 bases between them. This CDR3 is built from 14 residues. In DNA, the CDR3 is TGTGCCAGCAGTCCCTCGTCCGAAGTTTCACCCCTCCACTTT. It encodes CASSPSSEVSPLHF.

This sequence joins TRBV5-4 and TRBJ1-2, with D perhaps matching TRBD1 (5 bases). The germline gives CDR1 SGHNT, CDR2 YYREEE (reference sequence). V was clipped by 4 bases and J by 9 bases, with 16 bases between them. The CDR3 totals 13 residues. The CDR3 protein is CASSKVGQGSYTF. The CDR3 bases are TGTGCCAGCAGCAAAGTTGGACAAGGAAGCTACACCTTC.

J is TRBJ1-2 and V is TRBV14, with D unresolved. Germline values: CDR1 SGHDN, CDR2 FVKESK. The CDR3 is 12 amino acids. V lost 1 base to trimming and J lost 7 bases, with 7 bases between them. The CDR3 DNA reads TGTGCCAGCAGCCAAGTCCCGGGTGGCTACACCTTC. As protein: CASSQVPGGYTF. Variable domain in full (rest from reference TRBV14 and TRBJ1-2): EAGVTQFPSHSVIEKGQTVTLRCDPISGHDNLYWYRRVMGKEIKFLLHFVKESKQDESGMPNNRFLAERTGGTYSTLKVQPAELEDSGVYFCASSQVPGGYTFGSGTRLTVV.